These T cell receptor beta chains were read from a single sample in a study of blood T cell repertoires in COVID-19. Sequencing was performed with immunoSEQ multiplex PCR; in TCRdb, only in-frame clones are kept and a portion is missing. The sample consists of 85,000 to 90,000 clones, 75% to 90% of them appearing once. Sample: peripheral blood. These receptor sequences come from a man of 80 years or more with active or convalescent COVID-19. Both conserved end residues are part of each CDR3. The D gene is left open where the match is weak.

cdr3_aa	cdr3_nt	d_call	v_call	j_call
CASSLERSASSYNEQFF	TGTGCCAGCAGCTTAGAACGTAGCGCCAGCTCCTACAATGAGCAGTTCTTC	-	TRBV11-3	TRBJ2-1
CASSVTGAHTEAFF	TGTGCCAGCAGCGTCACAGGGGCACACACTGAAGCTTTCTTT	TRBD1	TRBV9	TRBJ1-1
CASASHSNQPQHF	TGTGCCAGCGCCTCACATAGCAATCAGCCCCAGCATTTT	-	TRBV6-5	TRBJ1-5
CAWSGTAKGNQPQHF	TGTGCCTGGAGTGGGACAGCTAAGGGCAATCAGCCCCAGCATTTT	-	TRBV30	TRBJ1-5
CAISGTSGDNEQFF	TGTGCCATCAGTGGGACTAGCGGGGACAATGAGCAGTTCTTC	TRBD2	TRBV10-3	TRBJ2-1
CSALTSGRVDTQYF	TGCAGCGCCCTCACTAGCGGGAGGGTAGATACGCAGTATTTT	TRBD2	TRBV29-1	TRBJ2-3
CASRTTSGSNQPQHF	TGTGCCAGTCGAACCACCAGTGGTAGCAATCAGCCCCAGCATTTT	-	TRBV19	TRBJ1-5
CASSFWSRGMSGELFF	TGTGCCAGCAGCTTTTGGAGCAGGGGGATGAGCGGGGAGCTGTTTTTT	TRBD1	TRBV5-8	TRBJ2-2
CASSYSGGTEAFF	TGTGCCAGCAGTTACTCGGGCGGGACTGAAGCTTTCTTT	-	TRBV6-5	TRBJ1-1
CASSVQGGNTEAFF	TGTGCCAGCAGTGTACAGGGGGGGAACACTGAAGCTTTCTTT	TRBD1	TRBV2	TRBJ1-1